The source of this T cell receptor (beta chain) is a study of high-grade serous ovarian cancer treatment subgroups. The overall study: Samples averaged about 15,000 reads and thousands of unique TCR beta rearrangements.

Tumor tissue was taken before any definitive surgery or chemotherapy was given. V was pared by 4 bases and J by 2 bases, with 13 bases of the junction left unmatched. The V gene's germline CDR1 is ENHRY and CDR2 SYGVKD. The CDR3 sequence is 17 residues long. Findings and caveats of the study: Only CDR3 was analyzed; CDR1 and CDR2 were not. These tumor repertoires lack spatial information from bulk sequencing.

As for this clone: Its target is unknown.

Clones were read by immunoSEQ multiplex PCR, and TCRdb kept only the in-frame ones, dropping some. The table has more than 8,000 clones, 55% to 70% seen once. This chain connects TRBV10-3 to TRBJ2-5; TRBD1 agrees at 7 bases. The receptor was derived from a human donor with high-grade serous ovarian cancer. Sequencing was done on a sample of tumor tissue. CDR3 region: CAISGPAGTELQETQYF. In DNA, the CDR3 is TGTGCCATCAGTGGGCCCGCCGGGACAGAACTACAAGAGACCCAGTACTTC.